This TCR beta chain was captured by sequencing in a study of blood T cells in healthy people across ages. Study-wide background: Capture via template switching afforded approximately one barcoded beta molecule per two T cells.

Together with a sample-barcoded 5' primer, a J-beta primer mix was included in a second PCR lasting roughly 6 to 12 cycles. TCRdb used MiXCR to reprocess the 5' RACE reads, holding one entry per CDR3 protein. The table shows about 580,000 distinct CDR3 sequences, with around half occurring only once. Each sample yielded at least 5 micrograms of PBMC total RNA. The length of the CDR3 is 13 residues. CDR1 is SGDLS and CDR2 is YYNGEE in the germline V gene. V lost 0 bases to trimming and J lost 3 bases, with 5 bases between them. General study points: No conclusive comparison of naive versus antigen-experienced cells was possible with unsorted PBMCs.

Worth noting for this clonotype: As yet, its antigen is unknown.

The chain couples TRBV9 to TRBJ2-3; no definite D call. Material: blood. The clonotype originates from a man older than 75 in good health. CDR3 coding DNA: TGTGCCAGCAGCGTAGTGAAAACAGATACGCAGTATTTT. Translated: CASSVVKTDTQYF.